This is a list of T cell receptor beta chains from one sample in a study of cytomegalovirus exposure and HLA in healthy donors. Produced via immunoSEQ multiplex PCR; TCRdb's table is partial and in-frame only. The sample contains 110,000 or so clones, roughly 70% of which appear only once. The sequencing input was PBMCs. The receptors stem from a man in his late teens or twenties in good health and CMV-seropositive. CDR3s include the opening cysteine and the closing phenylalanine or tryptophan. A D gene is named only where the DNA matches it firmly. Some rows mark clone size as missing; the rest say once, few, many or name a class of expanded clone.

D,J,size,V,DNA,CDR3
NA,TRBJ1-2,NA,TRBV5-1,TGCGCCAGCAGCTTGGCTCACTCAGGCGAATATGGCTACACCTTC,CASSLAHSGEYGYTF
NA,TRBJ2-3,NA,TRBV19,TGTGCCAGTAGACAGGGTCGAAATACGCAGTATTTT,CASRQGRNTQYF
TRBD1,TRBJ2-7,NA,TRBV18,TGTGCCAGCTCACCACTCAATACCGGGACAGAATTCTACGAGCAGTACTTC,CASSPLNTGTEFYEQYF
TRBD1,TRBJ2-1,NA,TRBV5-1,TGCGCCAGCAGCTTGGGGGTGACAGGGATTGAGCAGTTCTTC,CASSLGVTGIEQFF
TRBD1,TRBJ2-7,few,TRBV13,TGTGCCAGCAGCTTAGGGTTGCCCGGACAGGGGGCCTCCTACGAGCAGTACTTC,CASSLGLPGQGASYEQYF
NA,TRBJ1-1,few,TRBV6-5,TGTGCCAGCAGTGAAGCGGGACACACTGAAGCTTTCTTT,CASSEAGHTEAFF
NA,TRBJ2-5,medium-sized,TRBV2,TGTGCCAGCAGTGAAGGTCGGCTAGCGCGGGAGACCCAGTACTTC,CASSEGRLARETQYF
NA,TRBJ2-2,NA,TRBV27,TGTGCCAGCAGCCCGGGGGTTGGGGAGCTGTTTTTT,CASSPGVGELFF
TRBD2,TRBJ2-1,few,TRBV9,TGTGCCAGCAGCGAGGGGACTAGCGATGTGGGTGAGCAGTTCTTC,CASSEGTSDVGEQFF
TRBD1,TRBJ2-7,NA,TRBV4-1,TGCGCCAGCAGCCAAGGAGGGGGACAGATACACTACGAGCAGTACTTC,CASSQGGGQIHYEQYF
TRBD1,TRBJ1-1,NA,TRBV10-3,TGTGCCATCCAGGGACAGGGTGTGCCCACTGAAGCTTTCTTT,CAIQGQGVPTEAFF
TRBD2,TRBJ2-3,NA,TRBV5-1,TGCGCCAGCAGCTTGGATGTTCGGGGGGGACTTAAAAGCACAGATACGCAGTATTTT,CASSLDVRGGLKSTDTQYF
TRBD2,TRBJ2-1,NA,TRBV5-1,TGCGCCAGCAGCGGGGATAGCGGGGGGGCACACAATGAGCAGTTCTTC,CASSGDSGGAHNEQFF
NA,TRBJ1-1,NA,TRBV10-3,TGTGCCATCAGTGAGGGAGGACCGAAACTAAACACTGAAGCTTTCTTT,CAISEGGPKLNTEAFF
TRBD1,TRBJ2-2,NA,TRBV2,TGTGCCAGCAGCGCAGGGACAGCCCCGAGTAGGCTGTTTTTT,CASSAGTAPSRLFF
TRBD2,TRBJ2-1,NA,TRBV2,TGTGCCAGCACTAGCGGGGGCGGCGAGCAGTTCTTC,CASTSGGGEQFF
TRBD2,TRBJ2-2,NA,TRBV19,TGTGCCAGTAGTCCGAGGACTAGCCGGTCGGGGGAGCTGTTTTTT,CASSPRTSRSGELFF
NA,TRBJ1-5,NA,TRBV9,TGTGCCAGCAGCCTGGGTGGGGGCGACAATCAGCCCCAGCATTTT,CASSLGGGDNQPQHF
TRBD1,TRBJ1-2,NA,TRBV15,TGTGCCACCAGCAACAAACAGGGGCCAGGCTACACCTTC,CATSNKQGPGYTF
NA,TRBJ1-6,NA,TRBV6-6,TGTGCCAGCAGTTACTCAGGACAGACCTCTAATTCACCCCTCCACTTT,CASSYSGQTSNSPLHF
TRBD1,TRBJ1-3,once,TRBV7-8,TGTGCCAGCAGCTTAGGAAGGGGGCTCCTCTCTGGAAACACCATATATTTT,CASSLGRGLLSGNTIYF
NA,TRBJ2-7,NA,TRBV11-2,TGTGCCAGCAGCTTTTCTACTCGGGAGAGCTCCTACGAGCAGTACTTC,CASSFSTRESSYEQYF
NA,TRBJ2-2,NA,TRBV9,TGTGCCAGCAGCGTAGCTTGGAGCGGGGAGCTGTTTTTT,CASSVAWSGELFF
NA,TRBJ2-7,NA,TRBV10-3,TGTGCCATCAGTGGGGGGGGGCTCAACGAGCAGTACTTC,CAISGGGLNEQYF
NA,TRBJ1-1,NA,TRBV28,TGTGCCAGCAGATTTTCTTACACTGAAGCTTTCTTT,CASRFSYTEAFF
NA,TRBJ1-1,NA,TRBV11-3,TGTGCCTGTCGGGGAGGCGGAACTGAAGCTTTCTTT,CACRGGGTEAFF
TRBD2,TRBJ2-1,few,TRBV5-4,TGTGCCAGCAGCTTATCGGGGGGGCGCGATGAGCAGTTCTTC,CASSLSGGRDEQFF
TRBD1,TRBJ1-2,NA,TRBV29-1,TGCAGTGCTAATACAGGGGGCTATGGCTACACCTTC,CSANTGGYGYTF
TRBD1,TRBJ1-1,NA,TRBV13,TGTGCCAGCAGCTCGACAGGGGGCAGAATAACTGAAGCTTTCTTT,CASSSTGGRITEAFF
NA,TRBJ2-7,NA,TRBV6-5,TGTGCCAGCAGTTATTTCAGGGAAGGGGCCTACGAGCAGTACTTC,CASSYFREGAYEQYF
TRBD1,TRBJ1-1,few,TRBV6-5,TGTGCCAGCAGTCTTGGACAGGGAGCGGACACTGAAGCTTTCTTT,CASSLGQGADTEAFF
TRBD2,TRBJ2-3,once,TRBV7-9,TGTGCCAGCAGCTCCCCCCCAGCGGGGGGGCCGGGGAGCACGCAGTATTTT,CASSSPPAGGPGSTQYF
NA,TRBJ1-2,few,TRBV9,TGTGCCAGCAGCCGGGACAACGATGGCTACACCTTC,CASSRDNDGYTF
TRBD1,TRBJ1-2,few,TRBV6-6,TGTGCCAGCAGGGGGACAGGGAAGGGCTATGGCTACACCTTC,CASRGTGKGYGYTF
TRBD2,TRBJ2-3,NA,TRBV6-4,TGTGCCAGCAGTGACGGGACTACCACAGATACGCAGTATTTT,CASSDGTTTDTQYF
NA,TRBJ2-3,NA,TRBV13,TGTGCCAGCAGCTCCAACCCCGTAGGGGCCCGCACAGATACGCAGTATTTT,CASSSNPVGARTDTQYF